The rows below give T cell receptor beta chains drawn from one sample of a study of T cell repertoires in cytomegalovirus infection. TCRdb processed the reads anew with MiXCR; each CDR3 protein has one entry. The data show a few hundred thousand distinct CDR3 sequences, 15% to 20% seen once. Sequencing was performed on CD8+ T cells from PBMCs. These receptors were collected from a human donor in good health (CMV status not recorded). Some clones in this sample may be carry-over from other donors' samples. Both conserved end residues are part of each CDR3. Each record gives: D gene, clone size, J gene, V gene, CDR3 DNA, CDR3 protein. D genes are given only for firm matches. The listing skips clone size in some rows; elsewhere it reads once, few, many or a size class.

>-|-|TRBJ2-7|TRBV6-2/TRBV6-3
TGTGCCAGCAGCCCCGGGGGCGGGGGCCACTACGAGCAGTACTTC
CASSPGGGGHYEQYF
>-|-|TRBJ1-1|TRBV6-5
TGTGCCAGCAGTTACTCGTGGTTGAACACTGAAGCTTTCTTT
CASSYSWLNTEAFF
>-|-|TRBJ1-2|TRBV19
TGTGCCAGTAGTATCAACAGGGAACTCCGCGCGGAGATATATTACGGCTACACCTTC
CASSINRELRAEIYYGYTF
>TRBD2|-|TRBJ2-2|TRBV20-1
TGCAGTGCTAGAGATCTAGCGGGGGGGCCGACCGGGGAGCTGTTTTTT
CSARDLAGGPTGELFF
>TRBD2|many|TRBJ2-7|TRBV6-1
TGTGCCAGCAGTGAAGCGGATAGCGGGGTCTACGAGCAGTACTTC
CASSEADSGVYEQYF
>-|few|TRBJ2-1|TRBV12-3/TRBV12-4
TGTGCCAGCAGTTCCACCAATGAGCAGTTCTTC
CASSSTNEQFF
>-|many|TRBJ2-7|TRBV11-2
TGTGCCAGCAGCTTAGACCCCGGTGAACCGACCTACGAGCAGTACTTC
CASSLDPGEPTYEQYF
>-|-|TRBJ2-3|TRBV6-1
TGTGCCAGCAGTGAAGCGTTCCCACGTGCGGGGGACATTGGCACAGATACGCAGTATTTT
CASSEAFPRAGDIGTDTQYF
>TRBD2|many|TRBJ2-1|TRBV6-5
TGTGCCAGCAGTCAAGGCTGGGGGGGTTACAATGAGCAGTTCTTC
CASSQGWGGYNEQFF
>TRBD2|many|TRBJ2-5|TRBV7-2
TGTGCCAGCAGCTTAGGGTTAGCGCGGGGGGACCAACAAGAGACCCAGTACTTC
CASSLGLARGDQQETQYF
>-|-|TRBJ2-7|TRBV27
TGTGCCAGCAGTTTGGTCCGGAGCTACGAGCAGTACTTC
CASSLVRSYEQYF
>TRBD2|many|TRBJ2-1|TRBV20-1
TGCAGTGCTAGAGATCCGAGGACTAGCGGACCCTCCTACAATGAGCAGTTCTTC
CSARDPRTSGPSYNEQFF
>-|many|TRBJ1-1|TRBV28
TGTGCCAGCAGTCTGGAGGCCGCGACAGTGAACACTGAAGCTTTCTTT
CASSLEAATVNTEAFF
>-|few|TRBJ2-2|TRBV2
TGTGCCAGCAGTGAACATGGTAGGACTTCTAACACCGGGGAGCTGTTTTTT
CASSEHGRTSNTGELFF
>TRBD1|few|TRBJ1-6|TRBV6-5
TGTGCCAGCAGTCAGACAGGGGGCGGCTCACCCCTCCACTTT
CASSQTGGGSPLHF
>TRBD1|-|TRBJ2-3|TRBV29-1
TGCAGCGTTGATCTCGGGACAGCCACAGATACGCAGTATTTT
CSVDLGTATDTQYF
>-|-|TRBJ2-5|TRBV7-6
TGTGCCAGCAGCTCAGCTGACAGCTACCGAAAAGAGACCCAGTACTTC
CASSSADSYRKETQYF
>-|few|TRBJ1-6|TRBV4-1
TGCGCCAGCAGCCAAGCGTCTGTGGGAATGGGGAATTCACCCCTCCACTTT
CASSQASVGMGNSPLHF
>TRBD2|-|TRBJ2-5|TRBV15
TGTGCCACCAGGACGGTGGAGCGGGGGGCTCAAGAGACCCAGTACTTC
CATRTVERGAQETQYF
>TRBD2|-|TRBJ2-1|TRBV7-2
TGTGCCAGCAGCTTAGTGCGGGGGGGGCCCAGGAATGAGCAGTTCTTC
CASSLVRGGPRNEQFF
>-|-|TRBJ1-5|TRBV28
TGTGCCAGCAGTTTGGCGGGGGGCCCGGATCAGCCCCAGCATTTT
CASSLAGGPDQPQHF
>-|-|TRBJ2-5|TRBV28
TGTGCCAGCAGCCAGAGTCCCGTGGAAGAGACCCAGTACTTC
CASSQSPVEETQYF
>-|many|TRBJ2-1|TRBV7-9
TGTGCCAGCAATGATCGGCGCAATGAGCAGTTCTTC
CASNDRRNEQFF